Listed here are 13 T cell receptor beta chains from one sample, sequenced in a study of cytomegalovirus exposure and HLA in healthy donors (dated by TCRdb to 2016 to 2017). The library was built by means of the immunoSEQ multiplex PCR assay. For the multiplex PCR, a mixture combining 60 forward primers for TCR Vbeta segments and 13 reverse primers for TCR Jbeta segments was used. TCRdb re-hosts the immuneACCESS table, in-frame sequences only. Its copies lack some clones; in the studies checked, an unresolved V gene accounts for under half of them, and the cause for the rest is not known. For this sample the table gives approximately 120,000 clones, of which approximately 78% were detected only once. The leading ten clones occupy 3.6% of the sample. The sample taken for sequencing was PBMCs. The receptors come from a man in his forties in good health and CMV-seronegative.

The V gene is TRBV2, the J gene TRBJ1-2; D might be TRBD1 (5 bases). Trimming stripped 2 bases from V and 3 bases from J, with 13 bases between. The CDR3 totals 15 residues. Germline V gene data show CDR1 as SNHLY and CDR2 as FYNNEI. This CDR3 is CASSENVRGHYGYTF. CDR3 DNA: TGTGCCAGCAGTGAAAATGTAAGGGGCCACTATGGCTACACCTTC.

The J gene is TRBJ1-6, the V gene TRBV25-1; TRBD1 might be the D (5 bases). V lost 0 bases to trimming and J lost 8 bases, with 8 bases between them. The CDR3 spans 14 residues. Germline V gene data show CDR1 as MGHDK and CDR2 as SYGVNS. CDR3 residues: CASSEYRGHSPLHF. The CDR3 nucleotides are TGTGCCAGCAGTGAATATAGGGGTCATTCACCCCTCCACTTT.

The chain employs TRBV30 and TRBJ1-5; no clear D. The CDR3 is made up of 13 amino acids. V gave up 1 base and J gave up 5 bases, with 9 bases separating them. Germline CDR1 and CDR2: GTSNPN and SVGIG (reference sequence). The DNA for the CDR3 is TGTGCCTGGAGTGAGAGCCCCGATCAGCCCCAGCATTTT. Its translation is CAWSESPDQPQHF.

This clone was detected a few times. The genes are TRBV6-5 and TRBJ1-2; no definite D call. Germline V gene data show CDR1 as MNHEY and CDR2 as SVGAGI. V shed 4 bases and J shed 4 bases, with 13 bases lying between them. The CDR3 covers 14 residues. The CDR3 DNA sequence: TGTGCCAGCAGTTCCCGCACTCCTTCCTATGGCTACACCTTC. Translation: CASSSRTPSYGYTF.

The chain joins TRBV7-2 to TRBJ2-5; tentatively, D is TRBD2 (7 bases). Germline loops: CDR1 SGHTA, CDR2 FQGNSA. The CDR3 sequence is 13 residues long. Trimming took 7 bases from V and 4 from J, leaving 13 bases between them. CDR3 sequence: CASNPGGGETQYF. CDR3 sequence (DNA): TGTGCCAGCAACCCGGGGGGCGGAGAGACCCAGTACTTC.

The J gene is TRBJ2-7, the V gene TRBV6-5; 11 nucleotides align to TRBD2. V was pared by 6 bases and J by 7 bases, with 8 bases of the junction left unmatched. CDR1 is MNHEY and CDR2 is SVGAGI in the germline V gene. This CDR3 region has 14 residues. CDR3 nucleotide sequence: TGTGCCAGCAGAGGACTAGCGGGTCTGTGGGAGCAGTACTTC. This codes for CASRGLAGLWEQYF.

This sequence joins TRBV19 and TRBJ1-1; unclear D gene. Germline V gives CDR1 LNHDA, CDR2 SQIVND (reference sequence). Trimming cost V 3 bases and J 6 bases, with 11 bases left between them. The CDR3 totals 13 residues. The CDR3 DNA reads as TGTGCCAGTAGTATCAGCTCGGCGGCTGAAGCTTTCTTT. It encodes CASSISSAAEAFF.

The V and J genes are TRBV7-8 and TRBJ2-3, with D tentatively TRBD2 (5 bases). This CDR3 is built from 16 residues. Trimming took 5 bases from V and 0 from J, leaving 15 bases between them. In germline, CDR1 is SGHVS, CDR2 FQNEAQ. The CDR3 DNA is TGTGCCAGCAGCCTTACGCCCAGGAGGAGCACAGATACGCAGTATTTT. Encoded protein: CASSLTPRRSTDTQYF.

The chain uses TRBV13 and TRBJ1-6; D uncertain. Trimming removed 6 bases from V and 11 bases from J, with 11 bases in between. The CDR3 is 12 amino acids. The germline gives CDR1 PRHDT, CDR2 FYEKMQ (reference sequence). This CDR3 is CASRQTPTPLHF. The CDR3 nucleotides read TGTGCCAGCAGACAGACACCTACACCCCTCCACTTT.

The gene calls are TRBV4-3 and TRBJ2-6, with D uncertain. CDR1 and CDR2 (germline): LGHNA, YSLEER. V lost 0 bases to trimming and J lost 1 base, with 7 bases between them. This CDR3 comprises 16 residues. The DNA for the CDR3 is TGCGCCAGCAGCCAAGATGGCAGTTCTGGGGCCAACGTCCTGACTTTC. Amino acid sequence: CASSQDGSSGANVLTF.

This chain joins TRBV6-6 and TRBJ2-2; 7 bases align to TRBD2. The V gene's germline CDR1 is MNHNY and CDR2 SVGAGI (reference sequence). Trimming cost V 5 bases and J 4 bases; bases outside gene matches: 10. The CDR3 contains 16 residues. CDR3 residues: CASSQHRGVLTGELFF. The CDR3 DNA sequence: TGTGCCAGCAGTCAGCACCGGGGGGTTCTCACCGGGGAGCTGTTTTTT.

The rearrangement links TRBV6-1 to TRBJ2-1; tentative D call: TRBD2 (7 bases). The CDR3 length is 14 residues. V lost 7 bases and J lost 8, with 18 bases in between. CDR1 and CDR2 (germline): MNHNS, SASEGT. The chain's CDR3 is CASTRKGGIDEQFF. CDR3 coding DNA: TGTGCCAGCACGCGGAAGGGGGGGATAGATGAGCAGTTCTTC.

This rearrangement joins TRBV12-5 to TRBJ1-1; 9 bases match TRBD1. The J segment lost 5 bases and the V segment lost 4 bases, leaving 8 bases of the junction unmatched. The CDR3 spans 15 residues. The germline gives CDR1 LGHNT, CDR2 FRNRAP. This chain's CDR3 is CASGSPQGAGTEAFF. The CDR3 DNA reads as TGTGCTAGTGGTTCCCCACAGGGGGCGGGGACTGAAGCTTTCTTT.